The 2 T cell receptor beta chains below come from one sample, sequenced in a study of control samples from healthy donors and cancer patients. Repertoires were generated with immunoSEQ multiplex PCR, while TCRdb's copy carries only in-frame clones and drops some. The sample includes roughly 170,000 clones, about 86% of them seen just once. Sequencing was carried out using blood. Source of these receptors: a woman in her twenties or thirties in good health.

The rearrangement links TRBV19 to TRBJ2-3; tentative D call: TRBD2 (7 bases). There are 15 residues in the CDR3. Trimming left V 4 bases short and J 2 bases short, with 13 bases between. Germline CDR1 reads LNHDA; CDR2 reads SQIVND (reference sequence). DNA for the CDR3: TGTGCCAGTAGTAATGGGGGGGCTCACACAGATACGCAGTATTTT. This gives the protein CASSNGGAHTDTQYF.

This chain links TRBV25-1 with TRBJ2-7, with TRBD2 matching 8 bases. Germline CDR1 MGHDK, CDR2 SYGVNS. V was pared by 3 bases and J by 1 base, with 8 bases of the junction left unmatched. The CDR3 is 16 amino acids. This CDR3 reads CASSDRPSGLSYEQYF. DNA of the CDR3: TGTGCCAGCAGTGACCGCCCTAGCGGGCTGTCCTACGAGCAGTACTTC.